This record concerns one TCR beta chain sequence. Its target is unknown. After removal of 1 base from V and 5 bases from J, the junction contained 6 bases not matched to a gene. This CDR3 is built from 15 residues. CDR1 and CDR2 from the germline V gene are SEHNR and FQNEAQ (reference sequence). The sample is drawn from a study of shared clonotypes between healthy human individuals. Study-wide results and caveats: Clonotypes not shared had lower generation probabilities than those common to all four donors.

Measured with immunoSEQ multiplex PCR; TCRdb has only the in-frame clones, and not every one. The sample includes 1.5 million to 2.5 million clones, over 85% of them seen just once. Naive CD8 populations comprised CD45RO-negative cells positively selected for CCR7, excluding terminally differentiated effector memory CD45RA+ cells. This sequence joins TRBV7-9 and TRBJ2-7, with TRBD1 identical over 9 bases. Sequenced: naive CD8+ T cells sorted from blood. This TCR came from a man in his late teens or twenties in good health. The CDR3 protein is CASSLGQGGKNEQYF. CDR3 nucleotide sequence: TGTGCCAGCAGCTTAGGACAGGGGGGGAAGAACGAGCAGTACTTC.